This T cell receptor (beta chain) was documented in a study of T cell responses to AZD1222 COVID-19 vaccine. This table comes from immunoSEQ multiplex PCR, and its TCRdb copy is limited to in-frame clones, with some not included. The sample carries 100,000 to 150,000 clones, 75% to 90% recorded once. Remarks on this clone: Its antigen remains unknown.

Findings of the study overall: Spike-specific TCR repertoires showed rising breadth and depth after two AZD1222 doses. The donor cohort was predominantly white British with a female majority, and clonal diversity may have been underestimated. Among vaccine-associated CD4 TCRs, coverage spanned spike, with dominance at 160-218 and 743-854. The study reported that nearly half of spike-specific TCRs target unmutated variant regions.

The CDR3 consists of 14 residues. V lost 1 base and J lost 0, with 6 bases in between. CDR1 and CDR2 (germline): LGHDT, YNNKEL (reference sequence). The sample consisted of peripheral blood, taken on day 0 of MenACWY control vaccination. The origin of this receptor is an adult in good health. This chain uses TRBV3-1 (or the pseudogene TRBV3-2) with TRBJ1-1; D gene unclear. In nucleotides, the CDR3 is TGTGCCAGCAGCCAAGGGTCCATGAACACTGAAGCTTTCTTT. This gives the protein CASSQGSMNTEAFF.